The text below deals with one T cell receptor beta chain. Its matching antigen is unknown. The data belong to a study of cytomegalovirus exposure and HLA in healthy donors. Study outcomes and limitations: In a later analysis, compared with equally common non-associated chains, HLA-associated beta chains were more expanded.

Healthy bone marrow donors formed the donor group. CDR3 length: 15 amino acids. Trimming at V came to 1 base and at J to 1 base, leaving 0 bases not matched to a gene. Germline-derived CDR1 and CDR2 are SGHAT and FQNNGV. Primers for the PCR totalled 60 Vbeta and 13 Jbeta. Sequencing used immunoSEQ multiplex PCR; TCRdb keeps in-frame clones, though not all of them. The sample yields roughly 200,000 clones, 70% to 85% seen once. Sequenced sample: PBMCs. This chain connects TRBV11-2 to TRBJ2-3; 9 positions agree with TRBD2. The TCR comes from a woman aged 40 to 49 in good health and CMV-seronegative. The CDR3 bases are TGTGCCAGCAGCTTAGTAGCGGGGGGCACAGATACGCAGTATTTT. Amino acid sequence: CASSLVAGGTDTQYF.